Presented here are 13 T cell receptor beta chains from one specimen sequenced in a study of control samples from healthy donors and cancer patients. Repertoires were generated with immunoSEQ multiplex PCR, while TCRdb's copy carries only in-frame clones and drops some. The data hold fewer than 150,000 clones, with 90% observed a single time. Sequencing was performed on blood. Receptors were obtained from a man between 18 and 29 years old in good health.

The rearrangement joins TRBV10-3 to TRBJ2-7, with TRBD1 identical over 11 bases. The CDR3 length is 15 residues. The V segment lost 7 bases and the J segment 2 bases; nucleotides outside the gene matches: 7. Germline V lookup: CDR1 ENHRY, CDR2 SYGVKD. The CDR3 DNA follows: TGTGCCATCAAATTGGGGACAGGGGGGACCTACGAGCAGTACTTC. This encodes CAIKLGTGGTYEQYF.

This sequence joins TRBV11-2 and TRBJ1-4, with 8 bases lining up with TRBD1. The V and J ends lost 6 bases and 7 bases, in that order; junction bases with no gene match: 13. The CDR3 runs to 16 residues. Germline V gene lookup returns CDR1 SGHAT and CDR2 FQNNGV. The CDR3 sequence is CASSDLQGAQIEKLFF. The CDR3 bases are TGTGCCAGCAGTGACCTTCAGGGGGCGCAGATTGAAAAACTGTTTTTT.

The J gene is TRBJ1-4, the V gene TRBV18; D not certain. Germline values: CDR1 KGHSH, CDR2 LQKENI. V was shortened by 1 base and J by 8 bases, with 11 bases between the two germline ends. The CDR3 is 14 residues long. The CDR3 DNA reads TGTGCCAGCTCACCACGGGTTGAGGGAGAAAAACTGTTTTTT. The encoded protein is CASSPRVEGEKLFF.

CDR3 nucleotide sequence: TGTGCCAGTAGTATGGGTGGCAGGGTAGGCACTGAAGCTTTCTTT. Translating it yields CASSMGGRVGTEAFF. The chain is built from TRBV19 and TRBJ1-1; TRBD1 is a possible D gene (5 bases). The germline V and J ends were trimmed by 3 bases and 4 bases, with 15 bases remaining between them. This CDR3 is built from 15 residues. Germline-derived CDR1 and CDR2 are LNHDA and SQIVND (reference sequence).

The chain uses TRBV12-3 or TRBV12-4 and TRBJ1-2, with D tentatively TRBD1 (5 bases). V was trimmed by 0 bases and J by 8 bases, leaving 10 bases between them. This CDR3 has 13 amino acids. CDR3 sequence (DNA): TGTGCCAGCAGTTTAGCGCAGGGCCTCGGCTACACCTTC. This sequence encodes CASSLAQGLGYTF.

The chain joins TRBV7-2 to TRBJ2-5; tentative D call: TRBD1 (5 bases). V was clipped by 3 bases and J by 1 base, with 12 bases between them. Germline CDR1 is SGHTA and CDR2 is FQGNSA. The CDR3 spans 15 residues. The CDR3 loop is CASSLPLGAQETQYF. CDR3 nucleotide sequence: TGTGCCAGCAGCTTGCCCCTAGGGGCCCAAGAGACCCAGTACTTC.

The chain recombines TRBV2 with TRBJ1-5; the D is unclear. The V and J ends lost 1 base and 6 bases respectively, with 4 bases between them. There are 12 residues in the CDR3. CDR1 is SNHLY, CDR2 FYNNEI, per germline. CDR3 bases: TGTGCCAGCAGTGAAGAGATTCAGCCCCAGCATTTT. Residues: CASSEEIQPQHF.

The chain is built from TRBV28 and TRBJ1-1; 8 bases match TRBD1. V trimming: 2 bases; J trimming: 7 bases; junction bases outside the gene matches: 6. Germline V gene lookup returns CDR1 MDHEN and CDR2 SYDVKM. This CDR3 is built from 14 residues. CDR3 in amino acids: CASSLEGQGFEAFF. The CDR3 DNA reads as TGTGCCAGCAGTTTAGAAGGACAGGGTTTTGAAGCTTTCTTT.

The chain couples TRBV28 to TRBJ2-7; 12 bases match TRBD1. Germline V CDR1 and CDR2: MDHEN, SYDVKM. There are 15 residues in the CDR3. V was clipped by 10 bases and J by 4 bases; unmatched bases: 11. CDR3 DNA sequence: TGTGCCACTCACCCCGGGACAGGGGGCCCTTACGAGCAGTACGTC. This translates into CATHPGTGGPYEQYV.

CDR3 in DNA: TGTGCCAGCAGCCCCCGGGGGTATTACAATGAGCAGTTCTTC. The encoded protein is CASSPRGYYNEQFF. V usage is TRBV14 and J usage is TRBJ2-1; a weak D match, TRBD2 (6 bases). CDR3 length: 14 residues. Germline-derived CDR1 and CDR2 are SGHDN and FVKESK. V gave up 4 bases and J gave up 4 bases, with 11 bases separating them.

This chain connects TRBV11-2 to TRBJ2-1, with 9 bases identical to TRBD1. From germline, CDR1 is SGHAT and CDR2 FQNNGV. The CDR3 is made up of 15 amino acids. With 2 bases clipped from V and 8 bases from J, the junction kept 7 bases outside the gene matches. The CDR3 region has the DNA TGTGCCAGCAGCTTAACGGACAGGGGTGGACATGAGCAGTTCTTC. Translated: CASSLTDRGGHEQFF.

The V and J genes are TRBV15 and TRBJ2-7; D is perhaps TRBD1 (7 bases). The CDR3 runs to 14 residues. The germline CDR1 and CDR2 sequences are LNHNV and YYDKDF (reference sequence). With 5 bases removed from V and 7 bases from J, the gap between germline ends came to 18 bases. The CDR3 DNA is TGTGCCACCAGCGGCGGGACAGCCTCCTCGGAGCAGTACTTC. Translating gives CATSGGTASSEQYF.

The CDR3 spells CASSIQGKDEQYF. CDR3 DNA sequence: TGTGCCAGCAGCATACAGGGGAAAGACGAGCAGTACTTC. The chain recombines TRBV7-9 with TRBJ2-7; 7 bases fit TRBD1. CDR3 length: 13 residues. Germline lookup yields CDR1 SEHNR and CDR2 FQNEAQ (reference sequence). V trimming: 5 bases; J trimming: 5 bases; junction bases outside the gene matches: 6.